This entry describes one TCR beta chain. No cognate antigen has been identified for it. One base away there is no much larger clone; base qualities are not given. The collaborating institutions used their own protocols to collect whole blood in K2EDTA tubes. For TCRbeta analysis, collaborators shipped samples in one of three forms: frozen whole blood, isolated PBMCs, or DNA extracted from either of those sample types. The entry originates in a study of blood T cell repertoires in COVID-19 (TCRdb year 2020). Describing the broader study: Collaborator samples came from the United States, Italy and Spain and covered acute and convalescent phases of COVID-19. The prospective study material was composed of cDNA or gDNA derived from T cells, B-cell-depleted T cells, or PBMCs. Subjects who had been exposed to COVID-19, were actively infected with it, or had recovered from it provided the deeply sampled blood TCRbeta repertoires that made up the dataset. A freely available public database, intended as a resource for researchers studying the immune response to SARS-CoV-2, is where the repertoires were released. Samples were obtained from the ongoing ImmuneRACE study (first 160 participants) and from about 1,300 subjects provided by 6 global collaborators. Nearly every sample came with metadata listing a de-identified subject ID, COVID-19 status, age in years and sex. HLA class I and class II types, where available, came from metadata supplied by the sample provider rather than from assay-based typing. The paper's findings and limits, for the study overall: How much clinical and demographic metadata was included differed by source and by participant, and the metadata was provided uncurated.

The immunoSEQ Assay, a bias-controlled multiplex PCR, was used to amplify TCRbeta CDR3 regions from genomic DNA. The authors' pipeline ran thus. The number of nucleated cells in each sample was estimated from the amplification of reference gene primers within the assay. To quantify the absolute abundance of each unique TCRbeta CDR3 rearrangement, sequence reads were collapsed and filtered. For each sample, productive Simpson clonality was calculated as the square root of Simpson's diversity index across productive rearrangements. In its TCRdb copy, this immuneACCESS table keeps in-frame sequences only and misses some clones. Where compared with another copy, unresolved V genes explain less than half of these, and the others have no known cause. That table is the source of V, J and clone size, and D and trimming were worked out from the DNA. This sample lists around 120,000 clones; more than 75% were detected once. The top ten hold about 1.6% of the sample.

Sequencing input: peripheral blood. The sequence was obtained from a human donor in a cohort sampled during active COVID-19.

CDR3 loop: CASSATSESLCEQFF. The nucleotide sequence is given as TGTGCCAGCAGCGCTACTAGCGAGTCCCTCTGTGAGCAGTTCTTC. The chain was built from TRBV12-1 and TRBJ2-1; the table's D call TRBD2 went unverified against the DNA. TRBV12-1 is assigned pseudogene status. The CDR3 runs 15 residues from the cysteine to the phenylalanine. Just CDR3 DNA is preserved here, 45 bases in frame from base 1.